This T cell receptor (beta chain) is from a study of T-cell memory formation after mild COVID-19. On this clonotype itself: Its antigen is as yet unknown.

The CDR3 spans 14 residues. Germline V gene data show CDR1 as SEHNR and CDR2 as FQNEAQ (reference sequence). Trimming removed 8 bases at V and 12 bases at J, with 23 bases between. The study's findings and limits: CD4+ bias marked clones expanding day 15 to 37, unlike balanced contracting clones. Confirmation was lacking for SARS-CoV-2 specificity of second-wave clones that peaked on day 37. Clones which contracted sat mainly in CM and EM if CD4+, and in EMRA if CD8+. Several responding clones turned up in pre-infection memory, indicating that cross-reactive memory may have taken part.

MiXCR, applied by TCRdb to the 5' RACE reads, yields one record per CDR3 protein. The sample lists approximately 410,000 distinct CDR3 sequences, roughly a quarter occurring once. Sequencing was performed on PBMCs or a T cell subset sorted from them (not recorded which). The gene calls are TRBV7-9 and TRBJ2-1, with D possibly being TRBD2 (5 bases). This receptor was identified in an adult woman who had mild COVID-19 (a few samples of this study predate the infection). Cell type and time point are not known. The CDR3 loop is CASRPGEPNTGQFF. The CDR3 coding sequence is TGTGCCAGCCGCCCCGGGGAGCCCAATACCGGGCAGTTCTTC.